Reported below is one T cell receptor (beta chain). Its antigen is not known. V dropped 3 bases and J dropped 2 bases, with 12 bases sitting between them. This CDR3 has 15 residues. CDR1 and CDR2 from the germline V gene are SEHNR and FQNEAQ (reference sequence). Here immunoSEQ multiplex PCR was the method, and the copy in TCRdb shows in-frame clones only, minus some. This table has approximately 52,000 clones, 75% to 85% appearing once. The entry originates in a study of OX40 agonist ivuxolimab in advanced cancers. Overall study context: Patients were dosed with the agonistic anti-OX40 (CD134) antibody ivuxolimab. Broader study findings: Both blood CD4+ and CD8+ T cells showed clonal growth by week 6 at 0.1 to 3.0 mg/kg. CD8+ T cells showed, on average, more clonal expansion than CD4+ cells. Those patients achieving a partial response at 0.1-3.0 mg/kg showed among the lowest clonal expansion.

V usage is TRBV7-9 and J usage is TRBJ2-3, with unresolved D. This clonotype originated in an adult with an advanced solid tumor such as melanoma, head and neck, liver or kidney cancer. Source: CD4+ or CD8+ T cells sorted from blood, taken in a trial of the OX40 agonist ivuxolimab. This chain's CDR3 is CASSFPGSITDTQYF. CDR3 in DNA: TGTGCCAGCAGCTTTCCCGGATCTATCACAGATACGCAGTATTTT.